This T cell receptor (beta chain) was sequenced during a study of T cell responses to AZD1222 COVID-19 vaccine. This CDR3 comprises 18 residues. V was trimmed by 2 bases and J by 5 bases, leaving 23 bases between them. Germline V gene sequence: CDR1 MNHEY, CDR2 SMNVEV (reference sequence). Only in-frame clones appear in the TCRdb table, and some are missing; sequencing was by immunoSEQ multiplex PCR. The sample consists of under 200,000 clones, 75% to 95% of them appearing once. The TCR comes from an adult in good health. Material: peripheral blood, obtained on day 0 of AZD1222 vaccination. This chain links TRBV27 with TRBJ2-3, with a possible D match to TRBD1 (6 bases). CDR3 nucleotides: TGTGCCAGCAGTTTAGTGCGTGAAACAGGGATCAGAAAAGATACGCAGTATTTT. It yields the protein CASSLVRETGIRKDTQYF.